This T cell receptor beta chain was documented in a study of Ad26.COV2.S vaccination and SARS-CoV-2 variants. As for the study in general: Ad26.COV2.S shots went into the muscle once or twice, 56 days apart. Study results and limitations: Similar non-spike TCR breadth was observed in recipients of vaccine and of placebo.

Sequenced by immunoSEQ multiplex PCR; TCRdb stores in-frame clones only, minus some. Of 300,000 to 350,000 clones listed, around nine tenths are singletons. As for treatment: some 20 received Ad26.COV2.S at low or high dose, single or two shots; 5 received placebo; per-sample allocation not given. It was on day 63 after the first vaccine or placebo injection that samples were taken. This clone occurred once. No antigen is known for it. The CDR3 is 14 residues long. Trimming took 6 bases from V and 4 from J; bases not matched to a gene: 6. Per germline, CDR1 MNHEY and CDR2 SMNVEV (reference sequence). The clonotype comes from a person between 18 and 59 years old who received the Ad26.COV2.S COVID-19 vaccine or a placebo. The V and J genes are TRBV27 and TRBJ1-1; 9 bases agree with TRBD1. Source: peripheral blood, taken in a trial of Ad26.COV2.S vaccine versus placebo. CDR3 residues: CASSRDRVGTEAFF. The CDR3 nucleotides read TGTGCCAGCAGCCGGGACAGGGTGGGCACTGAAGCTTTCTTT.